The 27 T cell receptor beta chains given below trace back to one sample, sequenced in a study of T cell changes during pregnancy in multiple sclerosis (dated by TCRdb to the late 2010s). The method behind the library was the immunoSEQ multiplex PCR assay. Not all clones reach the TCRdb copy of this immuneACCESS table, which keeps in-frame sequences only. Checked studies attribute under half of the gap to unresolved V genes and leave the rest unexplained. The sample yields 50,000 or so clones; roughly 94% were counted once. Of the sample, 0.25% to 0.4% is held by the ten largest clones. The sample here was CD4+ T cells from peripheral blood mononuclear cells, taken in the third trimester of pregnancy. The receptors were gathered from a female donor with multiple sclerosis, enrolled in a pregnancy study.

The rearrangement links TRBV27 to TRBJ1-1, with D perhaps TRBD1 (6 bases). The V gene lost 5 bases and the J gene lost 0 bases, with 7 bases spanning the gap. Germline V lookup: CDR1 MNHEY, CDR2 SMNVEV (reference sequence). The CDR3 has 13 amino acids. This CDR3 is CASSRTVNTEAFF. DNA for the CDR3: TGTGCCAGCAGTCGGACAGTGAACACTGAAGCTTTCTTT.

This sequence joins TRBV30 and TRBJ2-5; 7 bases agree with TRBD1. CDR3 length: 15 residues. The germline V gene encodes CDR1 GTSNPN and CDR2 SVGIG (reference sequence). V dropped 2 bases and J dropped 4; count of bases not matched to a gene: 10. The CDR3 DNA reads TGTGCCTGGAGTATGGGACAGAGTAAGGGAGAGACCCAGTACTTC. This sequence encodes CAWSMGQSKGETQYF.

The chain recombines TRBV5-1 with TRBJ2-7; D is uncertain. There are 14 residues in the CDR3. The ends were cut back, 4 bases at V and 2 bases at J, with 13 bases in the middle. Germline CDR1 SGHRS, CDR2 YFSETQ. The CDR3 DNA follows: TGCGCCAGCAGCAAAGACGGAGAGGCCTACGAGCAGTACTTC. It yields the protein CASSKDGEAYEQYF.

This chain uses TRBV5-1 with TRBJ2-6, with a weak D call TRBD1 (6 bases). This CDR3 spans 16 amino acids. Germline CDR1 is SGHRS and CDR2 is YFSETQ. V was pared by 5 bases and J by 1 base, with 13 bases between. The CDR3 DNA sequence: TGCGCCAGCAGTCCGGGACAACCGTCTGGGGCCAACGTCCTGACTTTC. This encodes CASSPGQPSGANVLTF. The entire variable domain, with the rest obtained from reference TRBV5-1 and TRBJ2-6, is as follows: KAGVTQTPRYLIKTRGQQVTLSCSPISGHRSVSWYQQTPGQGLQFLFEYFSETQRNKGNFPGRFSGRQFSNSRSEMNVSTLELGDSALYLCASSPGQPSGANVLTFGAGSRLTVL.

This clone has just a few counts. The rearrangement joins TRBV6-6 to TRBJ2-5; unclear D gene. The ends were cut back, 10 bases at V and 2 bases at J, with 8 bases in the middle. The CDR3 spans 11 residues. The germline V gene has CDR1 MNHNY and CDR2 SVGAGI (reference sequence). CDR3 amino acids: CATKQQETQYF. In DNA form, the CDR3 reads TGTGCCACCAAACAGCAAGAGACCCAGTACTTC.

The V and J genes are TRBV5-1 and TRBJ1-1, with a weak D call TRBD1 (5 bases). In germline, CDR1 is SGHRS, CDR2 YFSETQ. V lost 2 bases, J lost 3 bases, and 8 bases lay in between. The CDR3 is 13 amino acids. CDR3 DNA: TGCGCCAGCAGCTTTGACAGAGACACTGAAGCTTTCTTT. Its protein is CASSFDRDTEAFF.

This chain uses TRBV4-3 with TRBJ1-4; D might be TRBD1 (5 bases). CDR1 is LGHNA, CDR2 YSLEER, per germline. Deletions cut 1 base from V and 8 bases from J, with 20 bases between. The CDR3 is 17 amino acids. This CDR3 reads CASSQGPVRDQFEKLFF. DNA for the CDR3: TGCGCCAGCAGCCAAGGTCCCGTCAGGGATCAGTTCGAAAAACTGTTTTTT.

The chain joins TRBV19 to TRBJ1-3, with 7 bases that match TRBD1. The V gene's germline CDR1 is LNHDA and CDR2 SQIVND (reference sequence). The CDR3 sequence is 17 residues long. Unmatched junction bases numbered 15, after V lost 7 bases and J lost 3 bases. CDR3 sequence reads: CASTKVGKTGSGNTIYF. CDR3 nucleotide sequence: TGTGCCAGTACCAAAGTTGGGAAGACAGGGAGTGGAAACACCATATATTTT.

V is TRBV7-2 and J is TRBJ2-1; 8 bases agree with TRBD1. The germline V gene encodes CDR1 SGHTA and CDR2 FQGNSA. This CDR3 spans 14 amino acids. J lost 4 bases, V lost 1 base, and 0 bases had no gene match. The CDR3 bases are TGTGCCAGCAGCTTAGGGACAGGGTACAATGAGCAGTTCTTC. The encoded protein is CASSLGTGYNEQFF.

The chain joins TRBV18 to TRBJ2-7; TRBD2 matches 8 bases. This CDR3 has 15 amino acids. Germline V gives CDR1 KGHSH, CDR2 LQKENI. Trimming at V came to 0 bases and at J to 2 bases, leaving 3 bases not matched to a gene. CDR3 sequence (DNA): TGTGCCAGCTCACCACCTAGCGGGGCAACCTACGAGCAGTACTTC. The encoded protein is CASSPPSGATYEQYF.

There are a few counts of this clone. The V and J genes are TRBV30 and TRBJ2-3; D may be TRBD1 (5 bases). CDR1 and CDR2 from the germline V gene are GTSNPN and SVGIG (reference sequence). V was cut by 2 bases and J by 0 bases, with 12 bases left in between. The CDR3 runs to 15 residues. The CDR3, as DNA: TGTGCCTGGAGTCAGGGTCAAGTAAGCACAGATACGCAGTATTTT. Encoded protein: CAWSQGQVSTDTQYF.

The genes are TRBV5-1 and TRBJ2-7; a weak D match, TRBD1 (6 bases). CDR1 and CDR2 from the germline V gene are SGHRS and YFSETQ. Trimming stripped 4 bases from V and 1 base from J, with 15 bases between. The CDR3 has 15 residues. CDR3 DNA: TGCGCCAGCAGCCCGGAAGGGGGATGGTCCTACGAGCAGTACTTC. Amino acids: CASSPEGGWSYEQYF.

The chain employs TRBV7-3 and TRBJ2-1; maybe TRBD1 (7 bases). V shed 5 bases and J shed 5 bases, with 16 bases lying between them. The CDR3 has 15 residues. Per germline, CDR1 SGHTA and CDR2 FQGTGA. The CDR3 here is CASSQGGLGDNEQFF. CDR3 DNA sequence: TGTGCCAGCAGCCAGGGGGGCCTTGGGGACAATGAGCAGTTCTTC. Supplemented by reference TRBV7-3 and TRBJ2-1, the full variable domain reads GAGVSQTPSNKVTEKGKYVELRCDPISGHTALYWYRQSLGQGPEFLIYFQGTGAADDSGLPNDRFFAVRPEGSVSTLKIQRTERGDSAVYLCASSQGGLGDNEQFFGPGTRLTVL.

The chain is built from TRBV7-2 and TRBJ2-7; 11 bases fit TRBD1. Germline CDR1 reads SGHTA; CDR2 reads FQGNSA. The CDR3 contains 15 residues. The V segment lost 7 bases and the J segment 4 bases; nucleotides outside the gene matches: 9. CDR3 region: CASIPGGTGGYEQYF. The CDR3 coding sequence is TGTGCCAGCATCCCCGGTGGGACAGGGGGTTACGAGCAGTACTTC. Together with reference TRBV7-2 and TRBJ2-7, the CDR3 gives the full variable domain: GAGVSQSPSNKVTEKGKDVELRCDPISGHTALYWYRQSLGQGLEFLIYFQGNSAPDKSGLPSDRFSAERTGGSVSTLTIQRTQQEDSAVYLCASIPGGTGGYEQYFGPGTRLTVT.

The chain employs TRBV28 and TRBJ1-2, with D perhaps matching TRBD1 (5 bases). The CDR3 loop spans 14 amino acids. Germline CDR1 and CDR2: MDHEN and SYDVKM. V gave up 4 bases and J gave up 1 base, with 10 bases separating them. CDR3 in amino acids: CASSSGSLNYGYTF. CDR3 bases: TGTGCCAGCAGTTCAGGGTCCCTTAACTATGGCTACACCTTC.

This rearrangement joins TRBV4-2 to TRBJ2-1, with 9 nucleotides matching TRBD1. V dropped 9 bases and J dropped 7; count of bases not matched to a gene: 10. From germline, CDR1 is LGHNA and CDR2 YNFKEQ. The CDR3 loop spans 14 amino acids. For the CDR3, the DNA is TGTGCCAGTAGACCCGGGACAGGGATGAATGAGCAGTTCTTC. This codes for CASRPGTGMNEQFF.

This rearrangement joins TRBV29-1 to TRBJ1-1, with 10 positions matching TRBD1. Germline V gene data show CDR1 as SQVTM and CDR2 as ANQGSEA. The CDR3 has 14 amino acids. The V segment lost 4 bases and the J segment 5 bases; nucleotides outside the gene matches: 7. The CDR3 DNA is TGCAGCGTTGTGGACAGGGGGTTAACAACTGAAGCTTTCTTT. It encodes CSVVDRGLTTEAFF.

This clone was picked up one time. This chain connects TRBV19 to TRBJ1-5, with 9 nucleotides matching TRBD1. Germline V lookup: CDR1 LNHDA, CDR2 SQIVND (reference sequence). The trim removed 4 bases at V and 3 bases at J, leaving 4 bases unmatched. This CDR3 is 15 amino acids long. The CDR3 DNA reads TGTGCCAGTAGTACGCACAGGGGGCTCAATCAGCCCCAGCATTTT. Translating it yields CASSTHRGLNQPQHF.

The chain couples TRBV28 to TRBJ1-2; maybe TRBD1 (5 bases). There are 13 residues in the CDR3. Germline-derived CDR1 and CDR2 are MDHEN and SYDVKM. V lost 6 bases to trimming and J lost 4 bases, with 12 bases between them. In DNA form, the CDR3 reads TGTGCCAGCAGAAAGGGGCCTAGCTATGGCTACACCTTC. Protein product: CASRKGPSYGYTF.

The chain couples TRBV7-3 to TRBJ1-1, with D hard to call. The CDR3 runs to 13 residues. The germline V gene encodes CDR1 SGHTA and CDR2 FQGTGA. V was pared by 0 bases and J by 4 bases, with 6 bases between. In DNA form, the CDR3 reads TGTGCCAGCAGCTTAACAGGGAGCACTGAAGCTTTCTTT. Its protein is CASSLTGSTEAFF.

The CDR3 bases are TGCGCCAGCACCCTAGCGGGAGGATCCAATGAGCAGTTCTTC. Translated, it gives CASTLAGGSNEQFF. V is TRBV5-1 and J is TRBJ2-1; 11 nucleotides match TRBD2. The CDR3 extends over 14 amino acids. Unmatched junction bases numbered 5, after V lost 6 bases and J lost 6 bases. Germline loops: CDR1 SGHRS, CDR2 YFSETQ.

The genes are TRBV5-4 and TRBJ2-5; D gene uncertain. V was clipped by 0 bases and J by 1 base, with 10 bases between them. This CDR3 is 15 amino acids long. Germline CDR1 SGHNT, CDR2 YYREEE (reference sequence). The CDR3 DNA sequence: TGTGCCAGCAGCTTGGCTAGATTGGCCCAAGAGACCCAGTACTTC. Translating gives CASSLARLAQETQYF.

This rearrangement joins TRBV9 to TRBJ2-5; TRBD2 might be the D (5 bases). Trimming shortened V by 5 bases and J by 2 bases, and 13 bases separated the two germline ends. Germline V CDR1 and CDR2: SGDLS, YYNGEE. The CDR3 length is 14 residues. CDR3 protein: CASSREGRQETQYF. The CDR3 DNA sequence: TGTGCCAGCAGTCGAGAGGGCCGTCAAGAGACCCAGTACTTC.

The rearrangement uses TRBV2 and TRBJ1-5; 11 positions agree with TRBD1. Germline CDR1 SNHLY, CDR2 FYNNEI. The CDR3 has 14 residues. The junction had 5 bases not matched to a gene; V was cut back by 9 bases and J by 4 bases. CDR3 DNA: TGTGCCAGTCATGGGGACAGGGGGAATCAGCCCCAGCATTTT. Encoded protein: CASHGDRGNQPQHF.

The chain links TRBV7-6 to TRBJ2-7; D possibly corresponds to TRBD2 (5 bases). Trimming shortened V by 5 bases and J by 6 bases, and 11 bases separated the two germline ends. This CDR3 has 12 residues. Per germline, CDR1 SGHVS and CDR2 FNYEAQ. The CDR3 region is CASSPAVGEQYF. DNA of the CDR3: TGTGCCAGCAGCCCAGCGGTCGGCGAGCAGTACTTC.

This sequence joins TRBV25-1 and TRBJ2-5, with 8 bases that match TRBD1. This CDR3 comprises 13 residues. The germline gives CDR1 MGHDK, CDR2 SYGVNS. V shed 8 bases, J shed 5 bases, and the junction held 7 bases outside the gene matches. CDR3 coding DNA: TGTGCCAGCTCGCAGACAGGGGTGGAGACCCAGTACTTC. This sequence encodes CASSQTGVETQYF.

CDR3 in DNA: TGTGCCAGCAGTTCCTACCCCGGGACACATAGGAACTCTAATGAAAAACTGTTTTTT. Translation: CASSSYPGTHRNSNEKLFF. V gene TRBV27 combines with J gene TRBJ1-4; a weak D match, TRBD1 (6 bases). CDR1 and CDR2 from the germline V gene are MNHEY and SMNVEV (reference sequence). This CDR3 region has 19 residues. V was clipped by 4 bases and J by 3 bases, with 24 bases between them.